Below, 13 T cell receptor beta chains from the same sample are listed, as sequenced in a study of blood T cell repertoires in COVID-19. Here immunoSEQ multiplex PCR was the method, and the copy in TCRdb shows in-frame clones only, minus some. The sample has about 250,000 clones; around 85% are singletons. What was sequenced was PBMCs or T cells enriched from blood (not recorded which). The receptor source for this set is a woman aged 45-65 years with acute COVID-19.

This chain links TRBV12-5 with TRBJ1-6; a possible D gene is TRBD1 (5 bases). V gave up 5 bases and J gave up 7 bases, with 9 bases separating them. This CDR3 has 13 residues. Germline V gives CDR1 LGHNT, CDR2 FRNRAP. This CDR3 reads CASGDRPNSPLHF. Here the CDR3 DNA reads TGTGCTAGTGGTGACAGACCGAATTCACCCCTCCACTTT.

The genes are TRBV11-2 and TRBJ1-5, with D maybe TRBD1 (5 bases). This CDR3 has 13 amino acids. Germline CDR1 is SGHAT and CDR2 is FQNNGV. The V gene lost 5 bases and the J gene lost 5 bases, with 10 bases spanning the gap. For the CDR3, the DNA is TGTGCCAGCAGCGGGGGGGTAGATCAGCCCCAGCATTTT. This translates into CASSGGVDQPQHF.

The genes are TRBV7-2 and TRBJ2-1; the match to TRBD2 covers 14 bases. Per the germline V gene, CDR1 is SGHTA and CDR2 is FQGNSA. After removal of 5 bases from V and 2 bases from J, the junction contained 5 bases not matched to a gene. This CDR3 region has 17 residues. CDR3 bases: TGTGCCAGCAGCCCAGGGACTAGCGGGGGACCCTACAATGAGCAGTTCTTC. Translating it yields CASSPGTSGGPYNEQFF.

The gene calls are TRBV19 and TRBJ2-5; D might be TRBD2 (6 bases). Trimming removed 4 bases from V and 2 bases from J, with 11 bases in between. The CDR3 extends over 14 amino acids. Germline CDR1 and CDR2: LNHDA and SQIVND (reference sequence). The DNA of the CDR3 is TGTGCCAGTAGTAGGGGACTCTCTCAAGAGACCCAGTACTTC. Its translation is CASSRGLSQETQYF.

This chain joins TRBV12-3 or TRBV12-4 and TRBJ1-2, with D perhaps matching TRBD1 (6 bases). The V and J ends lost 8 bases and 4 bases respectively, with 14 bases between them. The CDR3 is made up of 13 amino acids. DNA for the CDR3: TGTGCCAGCGCCGGGACACACAGCTATGGCTACACCTTC. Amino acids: CASAGTHSYGYTF.

As DNA, the CDR3 is TGCGCCAGCAGCCCCCGGCAGGGGGAGAATTCACCCCTCCACTTT. Its protein is CASSPRQGENSPLHF. The V and J genes are TRBV5-1 and TRBJ1-6, with 7 bases fitting TRBD1. Germline V gene sequence: CDR1 SGHRS, CDR2 YFSETQ. Trimming took 4 bases from V and 7 from J; bases not matched to a gene: 8. The CDR3 loop spans 15 amino acids.

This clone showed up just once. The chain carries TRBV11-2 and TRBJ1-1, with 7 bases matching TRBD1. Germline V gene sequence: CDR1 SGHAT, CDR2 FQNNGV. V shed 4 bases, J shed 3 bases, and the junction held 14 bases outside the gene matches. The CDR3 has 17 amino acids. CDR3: CASSSRTETGSDTEAFF. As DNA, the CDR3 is TGTGCCAGCAGCTCCCGAACTGAGACAGGGTCGGACACTGAAGCTTTCTTT. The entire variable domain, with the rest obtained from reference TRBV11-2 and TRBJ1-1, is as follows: EAGVAQSPRYKIIEKRQSVAFWCNPISGHATLYWYQQILGQGPKLLIQFQNNGVVDDSQLPKDRFSAERLKGVDSTLKIQPAKLEDSAVYLCASSSRTETGSDTEAFFGQGTRLTVV.

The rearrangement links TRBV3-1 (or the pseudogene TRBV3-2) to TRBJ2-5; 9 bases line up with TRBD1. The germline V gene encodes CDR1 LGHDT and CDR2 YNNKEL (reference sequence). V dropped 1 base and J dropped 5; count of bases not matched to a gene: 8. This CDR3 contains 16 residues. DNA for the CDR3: TGTGCCAGCAGCCAAGGGCTGGGACAGGGTGGGGAGACCCAGTACTTC. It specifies CASSQGLGQGGETQYF.

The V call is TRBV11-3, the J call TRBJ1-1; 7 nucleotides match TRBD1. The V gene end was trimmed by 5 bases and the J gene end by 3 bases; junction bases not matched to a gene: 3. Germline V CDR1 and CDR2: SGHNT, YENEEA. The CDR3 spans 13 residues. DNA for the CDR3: TGTGCCAGCAGCGTGCAGGGGGACACTGAAGCTTTCTTT. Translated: CASSVQGDTEAFF. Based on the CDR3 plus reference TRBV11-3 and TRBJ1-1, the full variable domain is EAGVVQSPRYKIIEKKQPVAFWCNPISGHNTLYWYLQNLGQGPELLIRYENEEAVDDSQLPKDRFSAERLKGVDSTLKIQPAELGDSAVYLCASSVQGDTEAFFGQGTRLTVV.

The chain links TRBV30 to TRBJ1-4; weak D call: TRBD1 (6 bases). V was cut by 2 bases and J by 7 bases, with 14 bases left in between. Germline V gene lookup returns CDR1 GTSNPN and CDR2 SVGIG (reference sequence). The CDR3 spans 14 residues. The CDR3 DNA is TGTGCCTGGAGTTCCCCGGGACATAGTGAAAAACTGTTTTTT. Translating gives CAWSSPGHSEKLFF.

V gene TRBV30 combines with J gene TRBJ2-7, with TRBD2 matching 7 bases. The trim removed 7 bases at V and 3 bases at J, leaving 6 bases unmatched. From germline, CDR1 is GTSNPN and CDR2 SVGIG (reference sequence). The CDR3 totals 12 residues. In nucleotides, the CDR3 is TGTGCCTCCCAGCGGGGAGGCTACGAGCAGTACTTC. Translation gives CASQRGGYEQYF.

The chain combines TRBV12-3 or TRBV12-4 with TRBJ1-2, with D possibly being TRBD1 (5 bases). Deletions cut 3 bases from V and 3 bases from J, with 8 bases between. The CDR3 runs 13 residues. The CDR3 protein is CASSFTGYYGYTF. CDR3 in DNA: TGTGCCAGCAGTTTTACAGGATACTATGGCTACACCTTC.

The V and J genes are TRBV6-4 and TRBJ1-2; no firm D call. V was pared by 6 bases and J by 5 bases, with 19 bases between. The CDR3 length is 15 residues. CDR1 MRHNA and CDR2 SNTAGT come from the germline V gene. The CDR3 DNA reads TGTGCCAGCAGCGATCCGGACTCGGGGTTTTATGGCTACACCTTC. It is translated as CASSDPDSGFYGYTF.